One TCR beta chain is described in this entry. V was clipped by 1 base and J by 4 bases; unmatched bases: 8. CDR1 and CDR2 (germline): SGHDT, YYEEEE. The CDR3 totals 16 residues. The record originates from a study of identical twins. TCRdb independently ran MiXCR on the 5' RACE reads; one entry per CDR3 protein. Of 250,000 or so distinct CDR3 sequences in the sample, about 8% were seen once. These records were also assigned to another study, of yellow fever vaccine responses in identical twins.

V usage is TRBV5-6 and J usage is TRBJ2-5; 9 bases fit TRBD2. The source of this sequence is a woman aged 18-29 years in good health. The sequencing input was CD8+ T cells sorted from blood. Written as DNA, the CDR3 is TGTGCCAGCAGCTTGTTTGCTAGCGGGGAAGGAGAGACCCAGTACTTC. Encoded protein: CASSLFASGEGETQYF.